One sample yielded the 14 T cell receptor beta chains listed below, sequenced in a study of cytomegalovirus exposure and HLA in healthy donors. Primers for the PCR totalled 60 Vbeta and 13 Jbeta. The repertoire was sequenced with immunoSEQ multiplex PCR; TCRdb's copy has only in-frame clones and lacks some. The table shows 110,000 or so clones, with 70% to 90% occurring only once. Sequencing used PBMCs. The source of these receptors is a man in his forties in good health and CMV-seronegative.

The rearrangement uses TRBV28 and TRBJ2-1; 12 bases are shared with TRBD2. This CDR3 comprises 14 residues. J was trimmed by 7 bases and V by 7 bases; bases with no gene match: 5. From germline, CDR1 is MDHEN and CDR2 SYDVKM. In DNA, the CDR3 is TGTGCCAGCAACCCTAGCGGGAGGGGGAATGAGCAGTTCTTC. It codes for CASNPSGRGNEQFF.

This chain connects TRBV28 to TRBJ2-5; 8 nucleotides agree with TRBD1. Germline CDR1 is MDHEN and CDR2 is SYDVKM. Unmatched junction bases numbered 3, after V lost 8 bases and J lost 4 bases. This CDR3 spans 12 amino acids. CDR3 coding DNA: TGTGCCAGCCTCAGGGGGCGAGAGACCCAGTACTTC. Translation gives CASLRGRETQYF.

This CDR3 reads CASVGGGWANVLTF. In DNA form, the CDR3 reads TGTGCCAGCGTGGGGGGGGGCTGGGCCAACGTCCTGACTTTC. The chain recombines TRBV28 with TRBJ2-6; the D gene is possibly TRBD2 (7 bases). The CDR3 runs 14 residues. CDR1 is MDHEN, CDR2 SYDVKM, per germline. With 8 bases removed from V and 5 bases from J, the gap between germline ends came to 13 bases.

The chain couples TRBV6-5 to TRBJ2-1, with 9 positions matching TRBD1. This CDR3 contains 16 residues. Germline V gives CDR1 MNHEY, CDR2 SVGAGI. V lost 0 bases and J lost 6; bases outside the gene matches: 6. CDR3 sequence reads: CASSYSAGTGSNEQFF. The CDR3 DNA reads as TGTGCCAGCAGTTACTCAGCCGGGACAGGGTCCAATGAGCAGTTCTTC.

The chain combines TRBV7-9 with TRBJ2-1; 9 bases fit TRBD2. V shed 6 bases, J shed 6 bases, and the junction held 12 bases outside the gene matches. This CDR3 has 16 residues. Germline lookup yields CDR1 SEHNR and CDR2 FQNEAQ (reference sequence). The CDR3 nucleotides are TGTGCCAGCAGAACCACGAGCGGGGGGCCGCTCAATGAGCAGTTCTTC. It is translated as CASRTTSGGPLNEQFF.

The CDR3 DNA follows: TGCGCCAGCAGCTTGGATGTCGCGGATAATGGTGGCTACACCTTC. Translating it yields CASSLDVADNGGYTF. This chain uses TRBV5-1 with TRBJ1-2; D is ambiguous. This CDR3 is built from 15 residues. With 0 bases removed from V and 7 bases from J, the gap between germline ends came to 16 bases. Germline CDR1 reads SGHRS; CDR2 reads YFSETQ.

The V gene is TRBV6-6, the J gene TRBJ1-6; D call uncertain. V was cut by 5 bases and J by 0 bases, with 11 bases left in between. CDR1 and CDR2 (germline): MNHNY, SVGAGI (reference sequence). CDR3 length: 16 residues. The DNA of the CDR3 is TGTGCCAGCAGTCGGTCACTGAGCTCCTATAATTCACCCCTCCACTTT. Amino acid sequence: CASSRSLSSYNSPLHF.

The chain has TRBV28 and TRBJ2-1, with unresolved D. V was pared by 8 bases and J by 6 bases, with 8 bases between. CDR1 and CDR2 (germline): MDHEN, SYDVKM. There are 11 residues in the CDR3. CDR3 residues: CASLLRNEQFF. For the CDR3, the DNA is TGTGCCAGCCTCCTACGCAATGAGCAGTTCTTC.

This clone was counted once. This chain's CDR3 is CASTASGTGELFF. CDR3 sequence (DNA): TGTGCCAGCACGGCTAGCGGCACCGGGGAGCTGTTTTTT. The chain combines TRBV6-1 with TRBJ2-2, with 7 bases aligning to TRBD2. There are 13 residues in the CDR3. The V gene's germline CDR1 is MNHNS and CDR2 SASEGT. Unmatched junction bases numbered 3, after V lost 7 bases and J lost 4 bases.

V gene TRBV5-1 combines with J gene TRBJ1-3, with 7 bases identical to TRBD1. Germline V gene sequence: CDR1 SGHRS, CDR2 YFSETQ. The CDR3 is made up of 15 amino acids. V lost 4 bases, J lost 1 base, and 5 bases stayed unmatched. The CDR3 nucleotides read TGCGCCAGCAGCAGAGGGACAGCTTCTGGAAACACCATATATTTT. This translates into CASSRGTASGNTIYF.

The CDR3 nucleotides are TGTGCCAGCAGCTTAGGACTAGCTCAAGAGACCCAGTACTTC. Amino acid sequence: CASSLGLAQETQYF. The gene calls are TRBV11-2 and TRBJ2-5, with 7 bases fitting TRBD2. Germline V CDR1 and CDR2: SGHAT, FQNNGV. This CDR3 is built from 14 residues. Trimming at V came to 1 base and at J to 2 bases, leaving 1 base not matched to a gene.

The chain employs TRBV2 and TRBJ1-1; tentative D call: TRBD1 (6 bases). The CDR3 length is 14 residues. The V and J ends lost 5 bases and 1 base respectively, with 11 bases between them. The V gene's germline CDR1 is SNHLY and CDR2 FYNNEI. The CDR3 spells CASSTGHRNTEAFF. The CDR3 DNA follows: TGTGCCAGCAGTACGGGACACCGGAACACTGAAGCTTTCTTT.

The J gene is TRBJ1-1, the V gene TRBV12-5, with D possibly TRBD1 on 6 matching bases. Trimming stripped 6 bases from V and 5 bases from J, with 13 bases between. This CDR3 region has 13 residues. From germline, CDR1 is LGHNT and CDR2 FRNRAP. The CDR3 DNA reads as TGTGCTAGTGGACGGGACACCTCAACTGAAGCTTTCTTT. This codes for CASGRDTSTEAFF.

V gene TRBV7-3 combines with J gene TRBJ2-2; TRBD2 aligns across 7 bases. Germline V gene lookup returns CDR1 SGHTA and CDR2 FQGTGA. Trimming cost V 8 bases and J 1 base; bases outside gene matches: 7. CDR3 length: 15 residues. The CDR3 loop reads CASGRVLGNTGELFF. CDR3 nucleotides: TGTGCCAGCGGGAGGGTCTTAGGGAACACCGGGGAGCTGTTTTTT.